This TCR beta chain appears in the sequencing data of a study of blood T cell repertoires in COVID-19 (dated by TCRdb to about 2020). General notes on the study: The collaborator samples originated in the United States, Italy and Spain and spanned the acute and convalescent phases of COVID-19. The samples were drawn from two sources: the first 160 participants of the ongoing ImmuneRACE study, and 1,200 or so subjects contributed by 6 global collaborators. The dataset comprised deeply sampled blood TCRbeta repertoires from subjects exposed to, actively infected with, or recovered from COVID-19. The repertoires were released in a freely available public database meant as a resource for research on the immune response to SARS-CoV-2. Where available, HLA class I and class II types were obtained from metadata supplied by the sample provider rather than from assay-based typing. Sample metadata almost always included a de-identified subject ID, COVID-19 status, age in years and sex. The prospective study material was composed of cDNA or gDNA derived from T cells, B-cell-depleted T cells, or PBMCs.

Counted from cysteine to phenylalanine, this CDR3 has 16 amino acids. Only the CDR3 DNA stays, 48 bases, in frame from base 1. CDR1 and CDR2, per the germline V gene, are SGHVS and FNYEAQ. Cut back by 1 base and 7 bases, the V and J ends lie 16 bases apart. The immunoSEQ Assay, a bias-controlled multiplex PCR, was used to amplify TCRbeta CDR3 regions from genomic DNA. Per the original workflow: Nucleated cell counts per sample were estimated from amplification of reference gene primers within the assay. Sequence reads were collapsed and filtered to measure the absolute abundance of every unique TCRbeta CDR3 rearrangement. For each sample, productive Simpson clonality was calculated as the square root of Simpson's diversity index across productive rearrangements. TCRdb's version of the immuneACCESS table is confined to in-frame rearrangements and falls short of the full clone set. An unresolved V gene accounts for under half of the shortfall where checked; the remainder is of unknown origin. V, J and clone size are those of that table, while D and trimming were read from the DNA. Within this sample are 150,000 to 200,000 clones, with about 88% of them counted one time only. The ten largest clones add up to 0.99% of the sample.

The collaborating institutions used their own protocols to collect whole blood in K2EDTA tubes. Collaborator samples were shipped for TCRbeta analysis as frozen whole blood, isolated PBMCs, or DNA extracted from either sample type. Notes on this clone: This clone's antigen is unknown. It has no much larger one-base neighbor in the sample; base qualities were not kept.

Study-wide findings and limitations: Clinical and demographic metadata were provided uncurated, with the amount varying by source and participant.

The TCR comes from a man between 18 and 35 years old with acute or convalescent COVID-19. The material sequenced was peripheral blood. The chain is assembled from TRBV7-6 and TRBJ2-2, with the D gene not confidently named. The CDR3 protein: CASSLGSAEIIGELFF. The bases are TGTGCCAGCAGCTTAGGTTCGGCGGAGATAATCGGGGAGCTGTTTTTT.